These T cell receptor beta chains were read from a single sample in a study of T cells in Graves' hyperthyroidism and ophthalmopathy. TCRdb itself ran the multiplex PCR reads through MiXCR, one entry per CDR3 protein. The sample has around 600,000 distinct CDR3 sequences; about a sixth are singletons. The sequenced material came from blood. The receptors originated from a woman aged 40 to 50 with Graves' ophthalmopathy. Each CDR3 is given with its conserved first and last residue. Each record gives: clone size, V gene, J gene, D gene, CDR3 DNA, CDR3 protein. The D gene is left open where the match is weak. Size is stated for part of the rows, as once, few or many counts, or as a class when the clone is expanded.

clone size: -; V gene: TRBV10-3; J gene: TRBJ1-1; D gene: -; CDR3 DNA: TGTGCCATCAGTGAGTTAGTCGGGGGAGGGGGAGCTTTCTTT; CDR3 protein: CAISELVGGGGAFF
clone size: many; V gene: TRBV6-1; J gene: TRBJ2-5; D gene: TRBD2; CDR3 DNA: TGTGCCAGCAGTCCTGGGACTAGCGTGGAGACCCAGTACTTC; CDR3 protein: CASSPGTSVETQYF
clone size: -; V gene: TRBV7-9; J gene: TRBJ2-1; D gene: TRBD2; CDR3 DNA: TGTGCCAGCAGCTACCAGGGGGCAGCGGGGGGGAGATACAATGAGCAGTTCTTC; CDR3 protein: CASSYQGAAGGRYNEQFF
clone size: few; V gene: TRBV7-9; J gene: TRBJ2-7; D gene: -; CDR3 DNA: TGTGCCAGCAGCTTATTCCCAGACTACGAGCAGTACTTC; CDR3 protein: CASSLFPDYEQYF
clone size: many; V gene: TRBV3-1; J gene: TRBJ2-3; D gene: TRBD1; CDR3 DNA: TGTGCCAGCAGCCGATCGACAGGGACAAGCACAGATACGCAGTATTTT; CDR3 protein: CASSRSTGTSTDTQYF
clone size: -; V gene: TRBV7-8; J gene: TRBJ1-5; D gene: TRBD1; CDR3 DNA: TGTGCCAGCAGCTTAGTAGGGTCCGGGACAGGGGGTTGGTCCCAGCATTTT; CDR3 protein: CASSLVGSGTGGWSQHF
clone size: few; V gene: TRBV28; J gene: TRBJ2-3; D gene: -; CDR3 DNA: TGTGCCAGCAGTTTTACGGCCGATTCCCCAGATACGCAGTATTTT; CDR3 protein: CASSFTADSPDTQYF
clone size: -; V gene: TRBV5-4; J gene: TRBJ2-5; D gene: TRBD1; CDR3 DNA: TGTGCCAGCAGCTCCTTCTTCGGGACAGGGTTTTTTGAGACCCAGTACTTC; CDR3 protein: CASSSFFGTGFFETQYF
clone size: -; V gene: TRBV7-9; J gene: TRBJ2-7; D gene: -; CDR3 DNA: TGTGTCAGCAGCTTAGTTGGCTACGAGCAGTACTTC; CDR3 protein: CVSSLVGYEQYF
clone size: many; V gene: TRBV7-8; J gene: TRBJ1-1; D gene: -; CDR3 DNA: TGTGCCAGCAGCTTAAGGGTGGCCACTTCCGGAGGGAACACTGAAGCTTTCTTT; CDR3 protein: CASSLRVATSGGNTEAFF
clone size: -; V gene: TRBV29-1; J gene: TRBJ1-2; D gene: -; CDR3 DNA: TGCAGCGTTTGGAGTTTTTATGGCTACACCTTC; CDR3 protein: CSVWSFYGYTF
clone size: -; V gene: TRBV29-1; J gene: TRBJ1-1; D gene: -; CDR3 DNA: TGCAGCGTTGAGGGACAACAGAACACTGAAGCTTTCTTT; CDR3 protein: CSVEGQQNTEAFF
clone size: many; V gene: TRBV11-1; J gene: TRBJ1-1; D gene: -; CDR3 DNA: TGTGCCAGCAGCTTCAACACTGAAGCTTTCTTT; CDR3 protein: CASSFNTEAFF
clone size: -; V gene: TRBV19; J gene: TRBJ1-6; D gene: TRBD1; CDR3 DNA: TGTGCCAGTAGTGAGGGACAGGGGGCTTATTCACCCCTCCACTTT; CDR3 protein: CASSEGQGAYSPLHF
clone size: many; V gene: TRBV10-3; J gene: TRBJ1-1; D gene: TRBD1; CDR3 DNA: TGTGCCATCAGTCTCCGGGACAGGGCCATGAACACTGAAGCTTTCTTT; CDR3 protein: CAISLRDRAMNTEAFF
clone size: -; V gene: TRBV10-3; J gene: TRBJ1-1; D gene: -; CDR3 DNA: TGTGCCATCAGTGACCGGGGGGCGGACACTGAAGCTTTCTTT; CDR3 protein: CAISDRGADTEAFF
clone size: many; V gene: TRBV30; J gene: TRBJ1-1; D gene: -; CDR3 DNA: TGTGCCTGGAGCGGGGGACTTGAAGCTTTCTTT; CDR3 protein: CAWSGGLEAFF
clone size: many; V gene: TRBV28; J gene: TRBJ1-5; D gene: -; CDR3 DNA: TGTGCCAGCAGCCACGGAACATCGACAGATAGCAATCAGCCCCAGCATTTT; CDR3 protein: CASSHGTSTDSNQPQHF
clone size: many; V gene: TRBV20-1; J gene: TRBJ2-5; D gene: TRBD2; CDR3 DNA: TGCAGTGCACGACTAGCTGGCGGGAATTTAGAGACCCAGTACTTC; CDR3 protein: CSARLAGGNLETQYF
clone size: many; V gene: TRBV12-3/TRBV12-4; J gene: TRBJ2-1; D gene: TRBD2; CDR3 DNA: TGTGCCAGCAGACCTCCTACTAGCGGGGATTCTGAGCAGTTCTTC; CDR3 protein: CASRPPTSGDSEQFF
clone size: many; V gene: TRBV2; J gene: TRBJ1-1; D gene: -; CDR3 DNA: TGTGCCAGCAGTGTGCGTATCCCTGAAGCTTTCTTT; CDR3 protein: CASSVRIPEAFF
clone size: many; V gene: TRBV28; J gene: TRBJ2-7; D gene: TRBD2; CDR3 DNA: TGTGCCAGCAATATCGGGACTAGCGGATCCTACGAGCAGTACTTC; CDR3 protein: CASNIGTSGSYEQYF
clone size: -; V gene: TRBV19; J gene: TRBJ2-2; D gene: -; CDR3 DNA: TGTGCCAGTAGTAACCTGAACACCGGGGAGCTGTTTTTT; CDR3 protein: CASSNLNTGELFF
clone size: many; V gene: TRBV5-6; J gene: TRBJ2-7; D gene: -; CDR3 DNA: TGTGCCAGCAGCCTTGCACGCGAGCAGTACTTC; CDR3 protein: CASSLAREQYF
clone size: few; V gene: TRBV6-6; J gene: TRBJ2-1; D gene: -; CDR3 DNA: TGTGCCAGCAGTTACGTTGGTGGGCCCGCGGGTGCCCACAATGAGCAGTTCTTC; CDR3 protein: CASSYVGGPAGAHNEQFF
clone size: many; V gene: TRBV5-1; J gene: TRBJ1-1; D gene: -; CDR3 DNA: TGCGCCAGCAGCTTGGGGGGTGCGGGGAACACTGAAGCTTTCTTT; CDR3 protein: CASSLGGAGNTEAFF
clone size: many; V gene: TRBV11-2; J gene: TRBJ2-3; D gene: TRBD2; CDR3 DNA: TGTGCCAGCAGCTTAGCTAGCGGGGGTAAAGCAGATACGCAGTATTTT; CDR3 protein: CASSLASGGKADTQYF
clone size: many; V gene: TRBV12-3/TRBV12-4; J gene: TRBJ1-1; D gene: -; CDR3 DNA: TGTGCCAGCAGTCCCCTCCCTTACAGGGAGGCTGAAGCTTTCTTT; CDR3 protein: CASSPLPYREAEAFF
clone size: -; V gene: TRBV12-3/TRBV12-4; J gene: TRBJ1-1; D gene: TRBD1; CDR3 DNA: TGTGCCAGCAGCCCACAGGGGGCGGGTGAAGCTTTCTTT; CDR3 protein: CASSPQGAGEAFF
clone size: many; V gene: TRBV7-9; J gene: TRBJ2-7; D gene: -; CDR3 DNA: TGTGCCAGCAGCATCCGACTAGGGGGTTTGGACGAGCAGTACTTC; CDR3 protein: CASSIRLGGLDEQYF
clone size: -; V gene: TRBV5-6; J gene: TRBJ1-1; D gene: -; CDR3 DNA: TGTGCCAGCAGCTTCAGGGAGGCTGAAGCTTTCTTT; CDR3 protein: CASSFREAEAFF
clone size: few; V gene: TRBV7-3; J gene: TRBJ2-3; D gene: -; CDR3 DNA: TGTGCCAGCAGCTCGAACGGGGCAGATACGCAGTATTTT; CDR3 protein: CASSSNGADTQYF
clone size: many; V gene: TRBV6-1; J gene: TRBJ1-1; D gene: -; CDR3 DNA: TGTGCCAGCGGAAAAGGGGAAAACACTGAAGCTTTCTTT; CDR3 protein: CASGKGENTEAFF
clone size: few; V gene: TRBV28; J gene: TRBJ1-1; D gene: -; CDR3 DNA: TGTGCCAGCAGCATTATTGGACGGTTGAACACTGAAGCTTTCTTT; CDR3 protein: CASSIIGRLNTEAFF
clone size: -; V gene: TRBV7-9; J gene: TRBJ1-1; D gene: -; CDR3 DNA: TGTGCCAGCAGACCTTTCCTAGGGGAAAACACTGAAGCTTTCTTT; CDR3 protein: CASRPFLGENTEAFF
clone size: few; V gene: TRBV29-1; J gene: TRBJ1-2; D gene: -; CDR3 DNA: TGCAGCGTCGTGGAGGATGGCTACACCTTC; CDR3 protein: CSVVEDGYTF
clone size: few; V gene: TRBV7-8; J gene: TRBJ1-5; D gene: TRBD1; CDR3 DNA: TGTGCCAGCAGCCCTTTGGACAGGACACTAAATCAGCCCCAGCATTTT; CDR3 protein: CASSPLDRTLNQPQHF
clone size: many; V gene: TRBV7-9; J gene: TRBJ2-4; D gene: -; CDR3 DNA: TGTGCCAGCAGCCACGACATCTTACTAGCCAAAAACATTCAGTACTTC; CDR3 protein: CASSHDILLAKNIQYF
clone size: many; V gene: TRBV5-1; J gene: TRBJ1-1; D gene: -; CDR3 DNA: TGCGCCAGCAGCGTGACAGAGAACACTGAAGCTTTCTTT; CDR3 protein: CASSVTENTEAFF
clone size: many; V gene: TRBV28; J gene: TRBJ2-1; D gene: TRBD2; CDR3 DNA: TGTGCCAGCCTAGCGGGACCCTCCTACAATGAGCAGTTCTTC; CDR3 protein: CASLAGPSYNEQFF
clone size: many; V gene: TRBV20-1; J gene: TRBJ1-1; D gene: -; CDR3 DNA: TGCAGTGCTGGGTGGTTTGGGGGGGTGGTCACTGAAGCTTTCTTT; CDR3 protein: CSAGWFGGVVTEAFF
clone size: many; V gene: TRBV29-1; J gene: TRBJ2-1; D gene: -; CDR3 DNA: TGCAGCGTTTCACCTAGCAGAAGCTCCTACAATGAGCAGTTCTTC; CDR3 protein: CSVSPSRSSYNEQFF
clone size: many; V gene: TRBV5-1; J gene: TRBJ1-2; D gene: -; CDR3 DNA: TGCGCCAGCAGCTGGGACGGGGCTTCAATGTATGGCTACACCTTC; CDR3 protein: CASSWDGASMYGYTF
clone size: many; V gene: TRBV12-3/TRBV12-4; J gene: TRBJ1-1; D gene: -; CDR3 DNA: TGTGCCAGCAGTTTCCGGGGGACTAGGAACACTGAAGCTTTCTTT; CDR3 protein: CASSFRGTRNTEAFF
clone size: many; V gene: TRBV12-3/TRBV12-4; J gene: TRBJ1-6; D gene: -; CDR3 DNA: TGTGCCAGCAGTTTAGACAGGGAGCGGTCACCCCTCCACTTT; CDR3 protein: CASSLDRERSPLHF
clone size: few; V gene: TRBV29-1; J gene: TRBJ2-2; D gene: -; CDR3 DNA: TGCAGCGTTGGGTCTACCACCGGGGAGCTGTTTTTT; CDR3 protein: CSVGSTTGELFF